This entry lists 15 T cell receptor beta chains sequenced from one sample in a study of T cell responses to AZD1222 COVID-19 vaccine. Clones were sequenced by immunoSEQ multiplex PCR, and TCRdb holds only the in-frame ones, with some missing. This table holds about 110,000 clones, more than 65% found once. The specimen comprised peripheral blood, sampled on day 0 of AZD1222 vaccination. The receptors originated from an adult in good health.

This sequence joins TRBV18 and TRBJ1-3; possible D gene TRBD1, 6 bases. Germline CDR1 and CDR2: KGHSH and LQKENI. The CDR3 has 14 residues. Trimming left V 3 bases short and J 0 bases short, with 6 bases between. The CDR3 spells CASSPDSSGNTIYF. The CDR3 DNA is TGTGCCAGCTCACCGGACAGCTCTGGAAACACCATATATTTT. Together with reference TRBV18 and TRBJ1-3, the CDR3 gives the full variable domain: NAGVMQNPRHLVRRRGQEARLRCSPMKGHSHVYWYRQLPEEGLKFMVYLQKENIIDESGMPKERFSAEFPKEGPSILRIQQVVRGDSAAYFCASSPDSSGNTIYFGEGSWLTVV.

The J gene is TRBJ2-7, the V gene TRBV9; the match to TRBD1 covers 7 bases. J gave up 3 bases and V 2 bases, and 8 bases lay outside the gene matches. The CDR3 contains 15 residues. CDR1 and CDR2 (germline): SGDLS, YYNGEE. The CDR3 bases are TGTGCCAGCAGCGTTCAGCCGGGACAGAGCTACGAGCAGTACTTC. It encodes CASSVQPGQSYEQYF.

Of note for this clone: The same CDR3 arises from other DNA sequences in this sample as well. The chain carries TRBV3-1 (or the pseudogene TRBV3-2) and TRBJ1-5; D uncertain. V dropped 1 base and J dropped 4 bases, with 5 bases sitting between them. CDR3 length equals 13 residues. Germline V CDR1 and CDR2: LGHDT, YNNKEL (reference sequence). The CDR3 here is CASSQGANQPQHF. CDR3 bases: TGTGCCAGCAGCCAAGGAGCGAATCAGCCCCAGCATTTT.

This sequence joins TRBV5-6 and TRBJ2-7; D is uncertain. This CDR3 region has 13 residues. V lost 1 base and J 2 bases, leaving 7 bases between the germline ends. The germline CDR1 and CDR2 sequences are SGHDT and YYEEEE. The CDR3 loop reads CASSLIQTYEQYF. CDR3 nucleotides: TGTGCCAGCAGCTTGATCCAGACCTACGAGCAGTACTTC.

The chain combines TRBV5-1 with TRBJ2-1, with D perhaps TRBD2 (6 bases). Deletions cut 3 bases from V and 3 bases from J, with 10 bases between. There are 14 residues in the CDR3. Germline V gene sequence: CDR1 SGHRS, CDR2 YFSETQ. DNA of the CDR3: TGCGCCAGCAGCTCCGGGAGTCTCTACAATGAGCAGTTCTTC. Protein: CASSSGSLYNEQFF.

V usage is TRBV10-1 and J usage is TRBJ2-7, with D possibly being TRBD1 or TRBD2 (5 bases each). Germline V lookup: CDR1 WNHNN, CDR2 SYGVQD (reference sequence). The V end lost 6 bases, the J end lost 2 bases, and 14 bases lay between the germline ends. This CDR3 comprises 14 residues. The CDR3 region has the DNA TGCGCCAGCAGGGCCGGGACGGGAACCTACGAGCAGTACTTC. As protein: CASRAGTGTYEQYF.

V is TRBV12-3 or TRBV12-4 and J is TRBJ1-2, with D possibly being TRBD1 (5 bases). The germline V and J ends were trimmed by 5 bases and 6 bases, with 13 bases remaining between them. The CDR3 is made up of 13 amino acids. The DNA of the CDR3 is TGTGCCAGCAGTCCCAGGGTTGTCAATGGCTACACCTTC. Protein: CASSPRVVNGYTF.

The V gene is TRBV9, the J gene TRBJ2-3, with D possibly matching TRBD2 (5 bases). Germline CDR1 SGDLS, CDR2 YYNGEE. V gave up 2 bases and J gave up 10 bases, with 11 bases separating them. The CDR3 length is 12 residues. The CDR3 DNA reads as TGTGCCAGCAGCGTGACTACCGGGGCGCAGTATTTT. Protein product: CASSVTTGAQYF.

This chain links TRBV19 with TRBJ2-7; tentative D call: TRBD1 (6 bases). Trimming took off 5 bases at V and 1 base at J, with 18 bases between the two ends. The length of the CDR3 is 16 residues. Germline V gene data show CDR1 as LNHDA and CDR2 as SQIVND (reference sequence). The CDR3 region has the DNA TGTGCCAGTAGTCCAGGGGTACAGAGCCTTTCCTACGAGCAGTACTTC. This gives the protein CASSPGVQSLSYEQYF.

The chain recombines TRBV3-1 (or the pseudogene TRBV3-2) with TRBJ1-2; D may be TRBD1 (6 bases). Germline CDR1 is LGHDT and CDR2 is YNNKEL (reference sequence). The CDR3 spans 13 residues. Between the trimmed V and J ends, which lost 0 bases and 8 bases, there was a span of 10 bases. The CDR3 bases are TGTGCCAGCAGCCAAGAGTGGGGGCAGGGCTACACCTTC. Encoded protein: CASSQEWGQGYTF.

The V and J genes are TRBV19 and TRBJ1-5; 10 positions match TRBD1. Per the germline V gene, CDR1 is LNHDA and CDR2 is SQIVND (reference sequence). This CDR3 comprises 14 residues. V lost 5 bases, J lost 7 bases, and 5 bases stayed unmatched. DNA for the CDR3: TGTGCCAGTAGTCGACAGGGGGCTTCGCAGCCCCAGCATTTT. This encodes CASSRQGASQPQHF.

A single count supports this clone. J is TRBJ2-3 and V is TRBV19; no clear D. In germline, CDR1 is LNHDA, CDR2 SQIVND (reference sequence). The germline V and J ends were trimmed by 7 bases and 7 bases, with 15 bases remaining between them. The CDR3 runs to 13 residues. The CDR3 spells CASNGQKGNTQYF. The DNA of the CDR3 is TGTGCCAGTAACGGGCAGAAGGGAAATACGCAGTATTTT.

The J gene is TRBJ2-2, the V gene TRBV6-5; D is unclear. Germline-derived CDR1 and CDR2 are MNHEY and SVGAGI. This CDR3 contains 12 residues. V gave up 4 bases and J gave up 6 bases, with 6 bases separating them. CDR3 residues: CASSWVAGELFF. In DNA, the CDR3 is TGTGCCAGCAGTTGGGTAGCCGGGGAGCTGTTTTTT.

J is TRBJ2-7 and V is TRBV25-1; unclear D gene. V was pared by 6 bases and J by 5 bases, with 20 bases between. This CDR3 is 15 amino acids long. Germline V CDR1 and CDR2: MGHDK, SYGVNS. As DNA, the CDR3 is TGTGCCAGCAGCACCATGACAACTACCGGCAACGAGCAGTACTTC. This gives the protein CASSTMTTTGNEQYF.

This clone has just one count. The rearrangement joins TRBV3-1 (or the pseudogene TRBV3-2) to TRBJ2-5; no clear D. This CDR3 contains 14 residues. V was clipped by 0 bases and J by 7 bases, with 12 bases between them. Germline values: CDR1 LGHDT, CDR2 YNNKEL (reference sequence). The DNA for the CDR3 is TGTGCCAGCAGCCAAGATACTGCGGCGGCGACCCAGTACTTC. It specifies CASSQDTAAATQYF.